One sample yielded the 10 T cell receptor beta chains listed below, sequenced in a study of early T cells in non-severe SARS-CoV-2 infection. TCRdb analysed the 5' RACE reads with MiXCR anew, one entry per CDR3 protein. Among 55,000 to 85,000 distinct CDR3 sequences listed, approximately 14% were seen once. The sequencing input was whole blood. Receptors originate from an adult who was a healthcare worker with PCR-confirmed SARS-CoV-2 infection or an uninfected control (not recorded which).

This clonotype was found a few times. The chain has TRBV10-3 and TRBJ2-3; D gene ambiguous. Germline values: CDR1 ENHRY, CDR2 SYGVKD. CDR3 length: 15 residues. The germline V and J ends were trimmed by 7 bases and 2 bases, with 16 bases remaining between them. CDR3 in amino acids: CAITRAGLVTDTQYF. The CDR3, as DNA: TGTGCCATCACTCGGGCCGGGTTAGTCACAGATACGCAGTATTTT.

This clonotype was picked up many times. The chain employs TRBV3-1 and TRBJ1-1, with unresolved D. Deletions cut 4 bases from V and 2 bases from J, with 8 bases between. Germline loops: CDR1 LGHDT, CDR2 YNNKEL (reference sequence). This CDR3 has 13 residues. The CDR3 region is CASSRQLNTEAFF. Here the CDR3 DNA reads TGTGCCAGCAGCCGGCAGTTAAACACTGAAGCTTTCTTT. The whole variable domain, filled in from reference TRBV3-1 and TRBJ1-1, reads DTAVSQTPKYLVTQMGNDKSIKCEQNLGHDTMYWYKQDSKKFLKIMFSYNNKELIINETVPNRFSPKSPDKAHLNLHINSLELGDSAVYFCASSRQLNTEAFFGQGTRLTVV.

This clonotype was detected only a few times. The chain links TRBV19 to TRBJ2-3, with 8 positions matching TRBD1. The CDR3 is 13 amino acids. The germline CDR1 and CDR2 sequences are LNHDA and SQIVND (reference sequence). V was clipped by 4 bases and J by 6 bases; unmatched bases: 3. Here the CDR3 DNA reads TGTGCCAGTAGTAAAGGACAGGGCGATACGCAGTATTTT. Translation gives CASSKGQGDTQYF.

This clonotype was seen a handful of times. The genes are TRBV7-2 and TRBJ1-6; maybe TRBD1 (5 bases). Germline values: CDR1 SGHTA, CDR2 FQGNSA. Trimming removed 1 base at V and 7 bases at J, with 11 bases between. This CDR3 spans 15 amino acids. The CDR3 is CASSLGRAQNSPLHF. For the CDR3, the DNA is TGTGCCAGCAGCTTAGGCAGGGCCCAGAATTCACCCCTCCACTTT.

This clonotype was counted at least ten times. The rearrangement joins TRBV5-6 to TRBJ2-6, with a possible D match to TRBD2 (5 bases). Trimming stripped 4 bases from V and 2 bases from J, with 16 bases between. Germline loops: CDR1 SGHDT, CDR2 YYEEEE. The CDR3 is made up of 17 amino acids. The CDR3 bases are TGTGCCAGCAGCGTAATGACCGGGGTGACTGGGGCCAACGTCCTGACTTTC. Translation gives CASSVMTGVTGANVLTF. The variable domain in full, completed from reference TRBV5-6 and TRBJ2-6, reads DAGVTQSPTHLIKTRGQQVTLRCSPKSGHDTVSWYQQALGQGPQFIFQYYEEEERQRGNFPDRFSGHQFPNYSSELNVNALLLGDSALYLCASSVMTGVTGANVLTFGAGSRLTVL.

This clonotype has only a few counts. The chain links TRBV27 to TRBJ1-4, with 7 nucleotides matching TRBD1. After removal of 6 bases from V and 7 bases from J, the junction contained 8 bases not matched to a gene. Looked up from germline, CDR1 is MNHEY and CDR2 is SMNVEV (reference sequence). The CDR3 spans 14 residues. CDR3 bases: TGTGCCAGCAGACCTCAGGGGGTCGGTGAAAAACTGTTTTTT. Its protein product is CASRPQGVGEKLFF.

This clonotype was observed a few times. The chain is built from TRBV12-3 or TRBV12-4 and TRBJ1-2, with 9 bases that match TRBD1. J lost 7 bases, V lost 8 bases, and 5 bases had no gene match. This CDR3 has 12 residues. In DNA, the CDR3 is TGTGCCAGCGGGACAGGGATCCGTGGCTACACCTTC. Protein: CASGTGIRGYTF.

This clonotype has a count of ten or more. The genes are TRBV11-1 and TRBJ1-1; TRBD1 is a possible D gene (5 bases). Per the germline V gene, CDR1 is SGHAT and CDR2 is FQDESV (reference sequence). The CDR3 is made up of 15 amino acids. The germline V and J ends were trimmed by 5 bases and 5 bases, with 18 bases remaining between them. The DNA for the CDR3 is TGTGCCAGCAGCCCTGACGGACGGGGGAGAACTGAAGCTTTCTTT. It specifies CASSPDGRGRTEAFF.

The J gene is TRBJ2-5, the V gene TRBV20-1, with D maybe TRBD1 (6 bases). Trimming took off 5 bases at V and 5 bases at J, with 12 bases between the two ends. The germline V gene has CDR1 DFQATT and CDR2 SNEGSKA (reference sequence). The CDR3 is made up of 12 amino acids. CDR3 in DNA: TGCAGTGCTTGGGGGCCCGGGGAGACCCAGTACTTC. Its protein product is CSAWGPGETQYF.

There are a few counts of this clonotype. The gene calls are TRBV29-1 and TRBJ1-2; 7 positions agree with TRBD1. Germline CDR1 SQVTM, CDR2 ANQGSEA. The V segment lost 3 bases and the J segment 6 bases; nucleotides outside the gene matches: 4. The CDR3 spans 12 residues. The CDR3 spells CSVERQGNGYTF. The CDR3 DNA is TGCAGCGTTGAGCGACAGGGCAATGGCTACACCTTC.